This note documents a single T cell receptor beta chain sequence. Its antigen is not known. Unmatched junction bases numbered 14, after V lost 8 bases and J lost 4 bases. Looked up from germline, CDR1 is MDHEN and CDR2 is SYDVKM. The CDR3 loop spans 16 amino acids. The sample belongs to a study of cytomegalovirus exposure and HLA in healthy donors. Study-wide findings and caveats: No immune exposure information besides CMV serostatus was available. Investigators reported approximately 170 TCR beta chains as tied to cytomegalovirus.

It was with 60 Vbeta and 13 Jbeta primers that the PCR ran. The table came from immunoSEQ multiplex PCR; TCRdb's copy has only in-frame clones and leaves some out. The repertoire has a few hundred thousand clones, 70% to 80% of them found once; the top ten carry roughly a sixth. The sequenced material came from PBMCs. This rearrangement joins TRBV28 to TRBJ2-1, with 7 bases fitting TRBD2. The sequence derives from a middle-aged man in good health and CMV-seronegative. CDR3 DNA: TGTGCCAGCTCCACTGGCGGGAGAAGGAGGTACAATGAGCAGTTCTTC. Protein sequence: CASSTGGRRRYNEQFF.